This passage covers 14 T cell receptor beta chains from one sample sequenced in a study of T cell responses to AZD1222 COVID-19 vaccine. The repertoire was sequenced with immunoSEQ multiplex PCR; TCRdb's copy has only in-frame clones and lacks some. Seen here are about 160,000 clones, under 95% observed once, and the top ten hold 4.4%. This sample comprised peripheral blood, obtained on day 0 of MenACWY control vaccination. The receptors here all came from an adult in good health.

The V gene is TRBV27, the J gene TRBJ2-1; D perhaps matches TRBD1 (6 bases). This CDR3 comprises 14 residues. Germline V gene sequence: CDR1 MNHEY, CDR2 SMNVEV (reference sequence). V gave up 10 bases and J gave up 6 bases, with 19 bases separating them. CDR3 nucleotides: TGTGCCATAAGGGGGAGCGGAGGCCTCAATGAGCAGTTCTTC. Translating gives CAIRGSGGLNEQFF.

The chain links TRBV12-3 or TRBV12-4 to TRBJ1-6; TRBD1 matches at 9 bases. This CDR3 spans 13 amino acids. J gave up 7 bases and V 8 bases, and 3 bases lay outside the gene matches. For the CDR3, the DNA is TGTGCCAGCCACGGACAGGGGAATTCACCCCTCCACTTT. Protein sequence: CASHGQGNSPLHF.

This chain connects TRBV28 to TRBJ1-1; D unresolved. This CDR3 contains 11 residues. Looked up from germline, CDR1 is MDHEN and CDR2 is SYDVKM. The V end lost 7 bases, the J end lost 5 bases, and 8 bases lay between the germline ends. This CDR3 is CASIRETEAFF. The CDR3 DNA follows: TGTGCCAGCATTCGGGAGACTGAAGCTTTCTTT.

The CDR3 loop reads CASSIRTARREQFF. As DNA, the CDR3 is TGTGCCAGCAGTATTCGGACTGCTCGGCGCGAGCAGTTCTTC. The chain is built from TRBV27 and TRBJ2-1, with D possibly being TRBD2 (5 bases). Germline loops: CDR1 MNHEY, CDR2 SMNVEV (reference sequence). The CDR3 consists of 14 residues. The V gene lost 5 bases and the J gene lost 10 bases, with 18 bases spanning the gap.

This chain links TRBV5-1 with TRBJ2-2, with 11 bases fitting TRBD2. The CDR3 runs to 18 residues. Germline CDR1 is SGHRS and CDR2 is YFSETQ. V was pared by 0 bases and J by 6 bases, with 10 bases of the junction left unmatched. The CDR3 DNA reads TGCGCCAGCAGCTTGGATCTAGCGGGAGGCGGGTCGTCCGGGGAGCTGTTTTTT. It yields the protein CASSLDLAGGGSSGELFF.

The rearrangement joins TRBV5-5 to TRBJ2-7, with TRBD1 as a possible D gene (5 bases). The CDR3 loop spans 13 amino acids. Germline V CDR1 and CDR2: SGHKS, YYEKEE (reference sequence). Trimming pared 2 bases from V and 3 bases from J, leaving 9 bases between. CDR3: CASSFPGFYEQYF. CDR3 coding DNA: TGTGCCAGCAGCTTCCCAGGGTTCTACGAGCAGTACTTC.

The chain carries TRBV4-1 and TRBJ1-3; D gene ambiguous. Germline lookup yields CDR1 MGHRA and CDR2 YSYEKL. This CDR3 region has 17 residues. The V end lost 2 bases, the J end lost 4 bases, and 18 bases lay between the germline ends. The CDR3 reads CASSQIALARAGNTIYF. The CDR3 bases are TGCGCCAGCAGCCAAATTGCCCTGGCACGGGCGGGAAACACCATATATTTT.

The CDR3 here is CASRLQPGQGQAFF. The CDR3, as DNA: TGTGCCAGTAGACTTCAACCGGGACAGGGGCAAGCTTTCTTT. The chain employs TRBV19 and TRBJ1-1; 10 nucleotides align to TRBD1. Trimming removed 6 bases from V and 9 bases from J; junction bases left unmatched: 10. CDR3 length equals 14 residues. CDR1 is LNHDA and CDR2 is SQIVND in the germline V gene (reference sequence).

The CDR3 DNA sequence: TGCAGCGTCCCCGATACGAACACTGAAGCTTTCTTT. It yields the protein CSVPDTNTEAFF. This rearrangement joins TRBV29-1 to TRBJ1-1; D gene uncertain. The V end lost 6 bases, the J end lost 1 base, and 9 bases lay between the germline ends. This CDR3 comprises 12 residues. CDR1 SQVTM and CDR2 ANQGSEA come from the germline V gene.

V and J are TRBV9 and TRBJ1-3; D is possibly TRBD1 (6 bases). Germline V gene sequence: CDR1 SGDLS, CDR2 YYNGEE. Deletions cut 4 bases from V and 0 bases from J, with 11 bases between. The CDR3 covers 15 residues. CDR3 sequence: CASSPTGYSGNTIYF. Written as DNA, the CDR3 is TGTGCCAGCAGCCCGACAGGCTACTCTGGAAACACCATATATTTT. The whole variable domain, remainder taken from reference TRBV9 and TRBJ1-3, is DSGVTQTPKHLITATGQRVTLRCSPRSGDLSVYWYQQSLDQGLQFLIQYYNGEERAKGNILERFSAQQFPDLHSELNLSSLELGDSALYFCASSPTGYSGNTIYFGEGSWLTVV.

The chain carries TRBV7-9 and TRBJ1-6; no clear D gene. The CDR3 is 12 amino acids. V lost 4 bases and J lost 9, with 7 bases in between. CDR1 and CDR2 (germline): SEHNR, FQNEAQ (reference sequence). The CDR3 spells CASSSSSSPLHF. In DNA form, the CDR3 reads TGTGCCAGCAGCTCCTCCAGTTCACCCCTCCACTTT. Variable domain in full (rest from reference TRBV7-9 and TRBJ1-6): DTGVSQNPRHKITKRGQNVTFRCDPISEHNRLYWYRQTLGQGPEFLTYFQNEAQLEKSRLLSDRFSAERPKGSFSTLEIQRTEQGDSAMYLCASSSSSSPLHFGNGTRLTVT.

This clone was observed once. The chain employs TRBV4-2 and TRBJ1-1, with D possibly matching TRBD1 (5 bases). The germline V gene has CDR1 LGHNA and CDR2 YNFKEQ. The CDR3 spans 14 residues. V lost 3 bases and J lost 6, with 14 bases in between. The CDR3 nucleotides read TGTGCCAGCAGCCAGATGACAGCCGGAGCTGAAGCTTTCTTT. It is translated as CASSQMTAGAEAFF.

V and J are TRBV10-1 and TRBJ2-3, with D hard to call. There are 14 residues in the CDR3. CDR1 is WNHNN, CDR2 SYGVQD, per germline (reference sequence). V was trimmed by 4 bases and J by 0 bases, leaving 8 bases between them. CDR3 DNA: TGCGCCAGCAGTGGGGCCGGGAGCACAGATACGCAGTATTTT. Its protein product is CASSGAGSTDTQYF.

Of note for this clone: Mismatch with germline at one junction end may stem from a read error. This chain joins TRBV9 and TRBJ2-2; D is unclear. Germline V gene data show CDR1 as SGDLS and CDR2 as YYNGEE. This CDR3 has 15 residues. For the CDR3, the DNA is TGTGCCAGCAGCTCGAACTCGCCGAAGACCGGGGAGCTGTTTTTT. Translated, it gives CASSSNSPKTGELFF.